This T cell receptor beta chain is from a study of T cell responses to AZD1222 COVID-19 vaccine. This CDR3 has 15 residues. Germline loops: CDR1 SGHAT, CDR2 FQNNGV. V gave up 5 bases and J gave up 7 bases; unmatched junction bases: 10. Second-dose schedules of about 4 or about 12 weeks were combined. Study findings and constraints: Increased Spike-specific TCR breadth and depth were observed after two AZD1222 doses. Clonal diversity was possibly underestimated, and white British individuals and females predominated among donors. Only a handful of AZD1222 recipients tested seropositive at baseline.

Produced via immunoSEQ multiplex PCR; TCRdb's table is partial and in-frame only. The table shows under 150,000 clones, with 88% occurring only once. Note on this clone: Its antigen is as yet unknown.

The receptor's source is an adult who received the AZD1222 COVID-19 vaccine. The rearrangement links TRBV11-2 to TRBJ1-4; TRBD1 aligns across 7 bases. The sequences come from peripheral blood, collected 28 days after the second AZD1222 dose. CDR3 bases: TGTGCCAGCAGCACAGGGACAGCTCGGGGTGAAAAACTGTTTTTT. It codes for CASSTGTARGEKLFF.